This T cell receptor (beta chain) was identified during a study of cytomegalovirus exposure and HLA in healthy donors. A multiplex PCR was run with 60 Vbeta primers and 13 Jbeta primers. The data were produced by immunoSEQ multiplex PCR, yet TCRdb's version contains in-frame clones alone and is incomplete. The table lists some 170,000 clones, approximately 80% of them singletons. This clone occurred once. As yet, its antigen is unknown. The germline V gene encodes CDR1 SGHRS and CDR2 YFSETQ. The CDR3 runs 15 residues. V dropped 4 bases and J dropped 4 bases, with 12 bases sitting between them. Study conclusions and caveats: In a later analysis, common viral pathogens appeared linked to several of the most significant clusters.

Sequences were obtained from PBMCs. This receptor was taken from a woman aged 30 to 39 in good health and CMV-seronegative. This rearrangement joins TRBV5-1 to TRBJ2-6; possibly TRBD1 for D (6 bases). Here the CDR3 DNA reads TGCGCCAGCAGCAGCGGACAGCTAGGGGCCAACGTCCTGACTTTC. This translates into CASSSGQLGANVLTF. Drawing the rest from reference TRBV5-1 and TRBJ2-6, the complete variable domain is KAGVTQTPRYLIKTRGQQVTLSCSPISGHRSVSWYQQTPGQGLQFLFEYFSETQRNKGNFPGRFSGRQFSNSRSEMNVSTLELGDSALYLCASSSGQLGANVLTFGAGSRLTVL.